These 5 T cell receptor beta chains were sequenced from one sample in a study of control samples from healthy donors and cancer patients. Sequencing used immunoSEQ multiplex PCR; TCRdb keeps in-frame clones, though not all of them. The sample records over 60,000 clones, about 90% being singletons. The specimen sequenced was PBMCs. These receptors were taken from a woman aged 55-75 years with head and neck cancer.

The chain is built from TRBV19 and TRBJ2-4, with TRBD2 as a possible D gene (5 bases). V lost 5 bases, J lost 8 bases, and 28 bases lay in between. Germline V lookup: CDR1 LNHDA, CDR2 SQIVND (reference sequence). CDR3 length equals 18 residues. Written as DNA, the CDR3 is TGTGCCAGTAGTCCCCCCGTTGGAGCGACCCACCACGGGGACATTCAGTACTTC. Protein product: CASSPPVGATHHGDIQYF.

V usage is TRBV15 and J usage is TRBJ1-6; D not resolved. This CDR3 spans 15 amino acids. Trimming stripped 3 bases from V and 7 bases from J, with 13 bases between. Germline CDR1 reads LNHNV; CDR2 reads YYDKDF (reference sequence). The DNA for the CDR3 is TGTGCCACCAGCAGTCGAGGACGGACGAATTCACCCCTCCACTTT. Its translation is CATSSRGRTNSPLHF.

V gene TRBV29-1 combines with J gene TRBJ1-1; D not resolved. Germline V gives CDR1 SQVTM, CDR2 ANQGSEA. The V and J ends lost 3 bases and 4 bases respectively, with 9 bases between them. This CDR3 has 12 amino acids. CDR3 in DNA: TGCAGCGTTGAGGCCGTGGTCACTGAAGCTTTCTTT. This sequence encodes CSVEAVVTEAFF.

The J gene is TRBJ2-5, the V gene TRBV2; D gene ambiguous. V dropped 8 bases and J dropped 5 bases, with 12 bases sitting between them. Germline V lookup: CDR1 SNHLY, CDR2 FYNNEI. CDR3 length equals 12 residues. The CDR3 sequence is CASSRLGETQYF. In DNA, the CDR3 is TGTGCCAGCTCTCGACTGGGGGAGACCCAGTACTTC.

CDR3 amino acids: CSASPSGRDTGELFF. The CDR3 bases are TGCAGTGCTAGTCCCAGCGGGAGAGACACCGGGGAGCTGTTTTTT. The rearrangement links TRBV20-1 to TRBJ2-2, with 8 bases aligning to TRBD2. V dropped 3 bases and J dropped 3; count of bases not matched to a gene: 6. The CDR3 totals 15 residues. The germline CDR1 and CDR2 sequences are DFQATT and SNEGSKA (reference sequence).